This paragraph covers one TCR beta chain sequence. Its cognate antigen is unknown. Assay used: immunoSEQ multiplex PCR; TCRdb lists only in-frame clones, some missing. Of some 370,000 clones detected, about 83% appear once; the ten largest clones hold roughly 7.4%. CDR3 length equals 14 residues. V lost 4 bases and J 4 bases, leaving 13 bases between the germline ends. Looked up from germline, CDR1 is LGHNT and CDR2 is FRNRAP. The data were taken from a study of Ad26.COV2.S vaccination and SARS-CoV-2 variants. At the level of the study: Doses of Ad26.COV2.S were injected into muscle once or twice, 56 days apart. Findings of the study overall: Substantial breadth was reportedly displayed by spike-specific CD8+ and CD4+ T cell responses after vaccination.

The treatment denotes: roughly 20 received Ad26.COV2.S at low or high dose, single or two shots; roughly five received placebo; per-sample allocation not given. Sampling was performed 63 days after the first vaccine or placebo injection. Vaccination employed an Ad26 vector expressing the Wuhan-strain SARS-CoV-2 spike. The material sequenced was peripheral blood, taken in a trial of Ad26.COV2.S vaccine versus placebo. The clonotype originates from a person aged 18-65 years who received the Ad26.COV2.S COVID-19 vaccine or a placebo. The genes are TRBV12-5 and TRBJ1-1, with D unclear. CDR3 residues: CASGYPGSSTEAFF. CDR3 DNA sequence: TGTGCTAGTGGTTACCCAGGATCGTCCACTGAAGCTTTCTTT. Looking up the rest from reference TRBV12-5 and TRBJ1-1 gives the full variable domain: DARVTQTPRHKVTEMGQEVTMRCQPILGHNTVFWYRQTMMQGLELLAYFRNRAPLDDSGMPKDRFSAEMPDATLATLKIQPSEPRDSAVYFCASGYPGSSTEAFFGQGTRLTVV.